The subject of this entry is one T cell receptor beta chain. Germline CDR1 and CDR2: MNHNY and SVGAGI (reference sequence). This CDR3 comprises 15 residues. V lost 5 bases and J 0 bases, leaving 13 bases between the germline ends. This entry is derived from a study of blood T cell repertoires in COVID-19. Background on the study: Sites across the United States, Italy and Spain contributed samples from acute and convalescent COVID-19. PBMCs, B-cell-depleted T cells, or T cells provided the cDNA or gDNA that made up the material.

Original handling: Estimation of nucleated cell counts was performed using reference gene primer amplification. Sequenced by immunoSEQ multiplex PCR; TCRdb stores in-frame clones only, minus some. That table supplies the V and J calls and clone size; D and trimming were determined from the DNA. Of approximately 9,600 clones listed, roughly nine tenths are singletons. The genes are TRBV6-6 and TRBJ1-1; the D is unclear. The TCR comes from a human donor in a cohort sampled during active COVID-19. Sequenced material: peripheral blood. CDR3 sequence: CASSDLLGLNTEAFF. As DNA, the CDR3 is TGTGCCAGCAGTGACCTACTAGGCCTGAACACTGAAGCTTTCTTT.